A single sample gave rise to the 3 T cell receptor beta chains below, sequenced in a study of cytomegalovirus exposure and HLA in healthy donors. Clones were sequenced by immunoSEQ multiplex PCR, and TCRdb holds only the in-frame ones, with some missing. The sample carries around 130,000 clones, about nine tenths recorded once. The material sequenced was PBMCs. Every receptor here comes from a man between 25 and 39 years old in good health and CMV-seronegative.

J is TRBJ2-1 and V is TRBV5-1; 8 nucleotides match TRBD2. The CDR3 spans 16 residues. Trimming removed 5 bases from V and 4 bases from J; junction bases left unmatched: 11. The germline V gene encodes CDR1 SGHRS and CDR2 YFSETQ. The CDR3 is CASSLQGGGMYNEQFF. In DNA form, the CDR3 reads TGCGCCAGCAGTTTACAGGGCGGGGGGATGTACAATGAGCAGTTCTTC.

CDR3 sequence reads: CASSPLGTGPGELFF. DNA of the CDR3: TGTGCCAGCAGCCCTTTAGGGACAGGGCCCGGGGAGCTGTTTTTT. The chain has TRBV5-4 and TRBJ2-2; 9 bases are shared with TRBD1. Trimming removed 4 bases from V and 6 bases from J; junction bases left unmatched: 7. From germline, CDR1 is SGHNT and CDR2 YYREEE (reference sequence). The CDR3 is 15 residues long. Combining the CDR3 with reference TRBV5-4 and TRBJ2-2 gives the whole variable domain ETGVTQSPTHLIKTRGQQVTLRCSSQSGHNTVSWYQQALGQGPQFIFQYYREEENGRGNFPPRFSGLQFPNYSSELNVNALELDDSALYLCASSPLGTGPGELFFGEGSRLTVL.

This rearrangement joins TRBV7-9 to TRBJ1-4; unclear D gene. The CDR3 totals 15 residues. Germline-derived CDR1 and CDR2 are SEHNR and FQNEAQ (reference sequence). Trimming shortened V by 4 bases and J by 2 bases, and 11 bases separated the two germline ends. The CDR3 sequence: CASSYGGMTNEKLFF. CDR3 coding DNA: TGTGCCAGCAGCTACGGAGGGATGACTAATGAAAAACTGTTTTTT.